Listed below are T cell receptor beta chains from one sample, sequenced in a study of glioma-infiltrating T cells. Each CDR3 protein is one row after TCRdb ran MiXCR on the multiplex PCR reads. Here the sample spans around 170,000 distinct CDR3 sequences, more than 35% being singletons. Sequencing was done on a sample of glioma tissue, nonneoplastic brain tissue, or PBMCs (not recorded which). The source of these receptors is a human donor with low-grade glioma or glioblastoma, undergoing nonglioma brain surgery, or in good health (not recorded which). Both conserved end residues are part of each CDR3. The order of the fields is D gene, clone size, J gene, V gene, CDR3 protein, CDR3 DNA. A D gene is named only where the DNA matches it firmly. The listing skips clone size in some rows; elsewhere it reads once, few, many or a size class.

- | many | TRBJ2-7 | TRBV6-2/TRBV6-3 | CASSYSTEVHEQYF | TGTGCCAGCAGTTACTCGACGGAGGTCCACGAGCAGTACTTC
TRBD1 | few | TRBJ1-2 | TRBV11-2 | CASSRDSYRGAGYTF | TGTGCCAGCAGCCGAGACAGCTACAGGGGGGCGGGCTACACCTTC
TRBD2 | many | TRBJ2-7 | TRBV27 | CASSLPGTSVGEQYF | TGTGCCAGCAGTCTACCCGGGACTAGCGTCGGCGAGCAGTACTTC
- | few | TRBJ2-6 | TRBV12-3/TRBV12-4 | CASRSGAGANVLTF | TGTGCCAGCAGGTCCGGGGCTGGGGCCAACGTCCTGACTTTC
- | once | TRBJ1-4 | TRBV7-6 | CASSVGHEAEKLFF | TGTGCCAGCAGCGTAGGGCATGAGGCCGAAAAACTGTTTTTT
TRBD1 | few | TRBJ1-5 | TRBV19 | CASSTSGTGYGQPQHF | TGTGCCAGTAGTACCTCCGGGACAGGGTATGGTCAGCCCCAGCATTTT
TRBD1 | many | TRBJ2-4 | TRBV15 | CATSRAGQGALNIQYF | TGTGCCACCAGCAGAGCGGGACAGGGCGCCCTTAACATTCAGTACTTC
- | - | TRBJ2-1 | TRBV12-3/TRBV12-4 | CASSLYVGGLGFSEQFF | TGTGCCAGCAGTTTATATGTCGGGGGGCTAGGTTTTAGTGAGCAGTTCTTC
TRBD2 | many | TRBJ2-1 | TRBV28 | CASSPRGTSGYNEQFF | TGTGCCAGCAGCCCAAGAGGGACTAGCGGCTACAATGAGCAGTTCTTC
TRBD2 | - | TRBJ2-1 | TRBV5-4 | CASSLDLAGGDEQFF | TGTGCCAGCAGCTTGGATCTAGCGGGAGGGGATGAGCAGTTCTTC
- | many | TRBJ2-5 | TRBV20-1 | CSARDPGQGGETQYF | TGCAGTGCTAGAGATCCCGGACAGGGAGGGGAGACCCAGTACTTC
TRBD2 | once | TRBJ2-7 | TRBV7-2 | CASSWDGRAGEQYF | TGTGCCAGCAGCTGGGACGGGAGGGCGGGCGAGCAGTACTTC
- | - | TRBJ2-3 | TRBV10-3 | CAISESTEDTDTQYF | TGTGCCATCAGTGAGTCGACCGAGGACACAGATACGCAGTATTTT
- | many | TRBJ2-7 | TRBV7-7 | CASSWEVGGEQYF | TGTGCCAGCAGCTGGGAGGTAGGGGGAGAGCAGTACTTC
- | few | TRBJ2-3 | TRBV3-1 | CASSQLPGPQPPDTQYF | TGTGCCAGCAGCCAACTTCCGGGACCCCAACCTCCAGATACGCAGTATTTT
TRBD2 | - | TRBJ2-5 | TRBV18 | CASSPTSGMETQYF | TGTGCCAGCTCACCGACTAGCGGGATGGAGACCCAGTACTTC
- | many | TRBJ2-7 | TRBV6-1 | CASSKSPSVEQYF | TGTGCCAGCAGTAAATCCCCGAGTGTAGAGCAGTACTTC
TRBD1 | many | TRBJ2-7 | TRBV2 | CASRPGQGDNEQYF | TGTGCCAGCAGGCCGGGACAGGGGGACAACGAGCAGTACTTC
- | many | TRBJ1-1 | TRBV2 | CASRLGEDWAFF | TGTGCCAGCAGGCTAGGGGAGGATTGGGCTTTCTTT
- | - | TRBJ2-2 | TRBV4-1 | CASSQEQGRSGELFF | TGCGCCAGCAGCCAAGAACAGGGAAGGTCCGGGGAGCTGTTTTTT
- | - | TRBJ2-5 | TRBV7-3 | CASSATREETQYF | TGTGCCAGCAGCGCAACGAGGGAAGAGACCCAGTACTTC
TRBD1 | - | TRBJ2-1 | TRBV7-2 | CANRDTGGYQEQFF | TGTGCCAACCGTGATACAGGGGGCTATCAGGAGCAGTTCTTC
- | - | TRBJ2-7 | TRBV28 | CASSPDPGTPHYEQYF | TGTGCCAGCAGCCCTGACCCCGGGACTCCCCACTACGAGCAGTACTTC
TRBD1 | many | TRBJ2-2 | TRBV15 | CATSKDRGSGELFF | TGTGCCACCAGCAAGGACAGGGGATCCGGGGAGCTGTTTTTT
- | - | TRBJ2-1 | TRBV19 | CASKPAASYNEQFF | TGTGCCAGCAAACCCGCAGCCTCCTACAATGAGCAGTTCTTC
TRBD1 | many | TRBJ1-5 | TRBV20-1 | CSASPGTANSNQPQHF | TGCAGTGCTAGTCCCGGGACAGCGAATAGCAATCAGCCCCAGCATTTT
TRBD2 | - | TRBJ2-7 | TRBV20-1 | CSARVKGTSGSREQHF | TGCAGTGCTAGGGTTAAGGGGACTAGCGGGAGTCGAGAGCAGCACTTC
- | - | TRBJ2-1 | TRBV24-1 | CATSNYPYNEQFF | TGTGCCACCAGTAATTACCCCTACAATGAGCAGTTCTTC
- | many | TRBJ2-5 | TRBV25-1 | CASSASGTGRETQYF | TGTGCCAGCAGCGCTAGCGGGACAGGGAGAGAGACCCAGTACTTC
- | - | TRBJ2-7 | TRBV6-2/TRBV6-3 | CASSPRKSSSYEQYF | TGTGCCAGCTCACCAAGAAAGTCGAGCTCCTACGAGCAGTACTTC